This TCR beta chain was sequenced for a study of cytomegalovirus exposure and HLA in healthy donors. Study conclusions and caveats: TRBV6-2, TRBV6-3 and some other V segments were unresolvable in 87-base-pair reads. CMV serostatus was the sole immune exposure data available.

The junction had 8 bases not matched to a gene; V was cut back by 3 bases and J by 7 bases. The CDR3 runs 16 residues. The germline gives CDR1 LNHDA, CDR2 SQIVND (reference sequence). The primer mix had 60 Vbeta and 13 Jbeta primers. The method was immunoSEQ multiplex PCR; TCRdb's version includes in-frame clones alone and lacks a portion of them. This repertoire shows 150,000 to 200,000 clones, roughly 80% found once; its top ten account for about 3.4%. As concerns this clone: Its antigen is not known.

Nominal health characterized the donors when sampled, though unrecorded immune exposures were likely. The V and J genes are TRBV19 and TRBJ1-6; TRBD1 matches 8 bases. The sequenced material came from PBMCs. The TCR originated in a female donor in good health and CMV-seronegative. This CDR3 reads CASSIFGQGGNSPLHF. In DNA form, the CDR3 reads TGTGCCAGTAGTATCTTTGGACAGGGAGGAAATTCACCCCTCCACTTT.